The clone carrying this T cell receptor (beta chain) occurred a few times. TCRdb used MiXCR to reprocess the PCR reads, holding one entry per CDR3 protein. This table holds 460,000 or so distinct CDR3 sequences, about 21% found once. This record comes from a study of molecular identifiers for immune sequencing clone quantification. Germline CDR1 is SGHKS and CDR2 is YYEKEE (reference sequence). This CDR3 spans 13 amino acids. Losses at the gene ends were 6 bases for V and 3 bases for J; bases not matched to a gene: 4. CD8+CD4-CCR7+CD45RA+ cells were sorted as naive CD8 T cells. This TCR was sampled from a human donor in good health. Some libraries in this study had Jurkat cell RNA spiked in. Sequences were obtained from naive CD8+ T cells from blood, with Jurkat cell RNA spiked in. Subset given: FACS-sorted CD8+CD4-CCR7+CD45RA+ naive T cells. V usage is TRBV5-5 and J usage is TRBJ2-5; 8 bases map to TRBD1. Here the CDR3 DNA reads TGTGCCAGCATATTGACAGGGGAAGAGACCCAGTACTTC. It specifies CASILTGEETQYF.